This T cell receptor beta chain was recovered during a study of OX40 agonist ivuxolimab in advanced cancers. On the study more broadly: The study enrolled dose-escalation patients with hepatocellular carcinoma, melanoma, renal cell or head and neck cancer. General study points: The authors did not determine the antigen specificity of the expanded peripheral T cells.

Comment on this clone: What it binds is not known.

Germline V gene sequence: CDR1 MGHRA, CDR2 YSYEKL. J was trimmed by 9 bases and V by 4 bases; bases with no gene match: 9. The CDR3 loop spans 14 amino acids. Sequencing used immunoSEQ multiplex PCR; TCRdb keeps in-frame clones, though not all of them. The repertoire has tens of thousands of clones, around 87% of them found once; the top ten carry around 0.56%. This clonotype was obtained from an adult with an advanced solid tumor such as melanoma, head and neck, liver or kidney cancer. The chain links TRBV4-1 to TRBJ2-1, with 7 bases that match TRBD1. Sequenced material: CD4+ or CD8+ T cells sorted from blood, taken in a trial of the OX40 agonist ivuxolimab. CDR3 sequence: CASSRGQAGGEQFF. Written as DNA, the CDR3 is TGCGCCAGCAGCCGAGGACAGGCAGGTGGTGAGCAGTTCTTC.